This TCR beta chain was captured by sequencing in a study of blood T cell repertoires in COVID-19. About the study: Sites in the United States, Italy and Spain provided acute and convalescent COVID-19 samples. T cells, B-cell-depleted T cells, or PBMCs supplied cDNA or gDNA.

Under the authors' procedure: Amplified reference gene primers provided the basis for estimating nucleated cell counts. Some clones are missing from TCRdb's copy, which holds only in-frame ones; the method was immunoSEQ multiplex PCR. V and J calls and clone size are as listed in that table; D and trimming were resolved from the DNA. The sample consists of 300,000 to 400,000 clones, approximately 82% of them appearing once. This clone was seen many times. The sample consisted of peripheral blood. The origin of this receptor is a man under 40 with active or convalescent COVID-19.

The CDR3 DNA follows: TGTGCCAGCAGTTTGCGGACAGGGAGGAATCAGCCCCAGCATTTT. This translates into CASSLRTGRNQPQHF. This chain connects TRBV28 to TRBJ1-5; TRBD1 matches at 8 bases. This CDR3 has 15 residues. CDR1 is MDHEN and CDR2 is SYDVKM in the germline V gene. V gave up 3 bases and J gave up 4 bases; unmatched junction bases: 5.